The 26 T cell receptor beta chains in this list originate from one sample, sequenced in a study of blood T cell repertoires in COVID-19. Assay: immunoSEQ multiplex PCR; the TCRdb copy retains only in-frame clones and omits some. The sample shows approximately 300,000 clones, 85% to 90% of them seen only once. The sequencing input was peripheral blood. All receptors come from a woman aged 40 to 49 with acute or convalescent COVID-19.

J is TRBJ2-2 and V is TRBV11-3; D not certain. The ends were cut back, 1 base at V and 7 bases at J, with 10 bases in the middle. Germline CDR1 SGHNT, CDR2 YENEEA. The CDR3 consists of 14 residues. CDR3 sequence (DNA): TGTGCCAGCAGCTTAGGTCGGTCTGACGGGGAGCTGTTTTTT. Its translation: CASSLGRSDGELFF.

This clone showed up just once. V and J are TRBV9 and TRBJ2-1, with 8 positions matching TRBD1. The V gene's germline CDR1 is SGDLS and CDR2 YYNGEE. This CDR3 contains 12 residues. V shed 4 bases, J shed 11 bases, and the junction held 5 bases outside the gene matches. The CDR3 bases are TGTGCCAGCAGCCCTTGGACAGGGAAGCAGTTCTTC. As protein: CASSPWTGKQFF.

This clone was counted once. V gene TRBV6-2 or TRBV6-3 combines with J gene TRBJ2-7, with D possibly TRBD1 on 6 matching bases. The germline CDR1 and CDR2 sequences are MNHEY and SVGEGT. The CDR3 has 16 amino acids. Trimming cost V 0 bases and J 3 bases, with 15 bases left between them. CDR3 amino acids: CASSYSITGSLYEQYV. Written as DNA, the CDR3 is TGTGCCAGCAGTTACTCCATTACAGGGAGTCTCTACGAGCAGTACGTC.

J is TRBJ2-6 and V is TRBV14; TRBD1 aligns across 9 bases. This CDR3 is built from 15 residues. Germline V CDR1 and CDR2: SGHDN, FVKESK. The junction had 2 bases not matched to a gene; V was cut back by 4 bases and J by 4 bases. The CDR3, as DNA: TGTGCCAGCAGCCGGGACAGGGCAGGGGCCAACGTCCTGACTTTC. Its translation is CASSRDRAGANVLTF. Supplemented by reference TRBV14 and TRBJ2-6, the full variable domain reads EAGVTQFPSHSVIEKGQTVTLRCDPISGHDNLYWYRRVMGKEIKFLLHFVKESKQDESGMPNNRFLAERTGGTYSTLKVQPAELEDSGVYFCASSRDRAGANVLTFGAGSRLTVL.

The rearrangement joins TRBV5-1 to TRBJ2-1, with D tentatively TRBD2 (6 bases). The germline V and J ends were trimmed by 5 bases and 0 bases, with 15 bases remaining between them. This CDR3 is 16 amino acids long. Germline-derived CDR1 and CDR2 are SGHRS and YFSETQ. In nucleotides, the CDR3 is TGCGCCAGCAGATCGGCGGGACTTAGCTCCTACAATGAGCAGTTCTTC. The encoded protein is CASRSAGLSSYNEQFF.

This clone was seen a single time. The chain uses TRBV9 and TRBJ1-1; D remains unclear. CDR1 is SGDLS, CDR2 YYNGEE, per germline. The V and J ends lost 0 bases and 0 bases respectively, with 15 bases between them. The CDR3 runs 17 residues. CDR3 amino acids: CASSVALTAALNTEAFF. In nucleotides, the CDR3 is TGTGCCAGCAGCGTAGCTCTTACAGCCGCCCTGAACACTGAAGCTTTCTTT.

The CDR3 DNA sequence: TGCAGCGTTGAAACGGTAGGGGAAATCTATGGCTACACCTTC. Translating it yields CSVETVGEIYGYTF. This rearrangement joins TRBV29-1 to TRBJ1-2, with a tentative D call TRBD1 (5 bases). V lost 2 bases and J lost 4, with 14 bases in between. Germline CDR1 is SQVTM and CDR2 is ANQGSEA. The CDR3 is 14 residues long.

V gene TRBV2 combines with J gene TRBJ2-1; D possibly corresponds to TRBD1 (5 bases). V was shortened by 3 bases and J by 3 bases, with 12 bases between the two germline ends. The CDR3 contains 15 residues. The V gene's germline CDR1 is SNHLY and CDR2 FYNNEI. Written as DNA, the CDR3 is TGTGCCAGCAGTGAGGGGCAGGGCTACTACAATGAGCAGTTCTTC. Its protein product is CASSEGQGYYNEQFF. The variable domain in full, completed from reference TRBV2 and TRBJ2-1, reads EPEVTQTPSHQVTQMGQEVILRCVPISNHLYFYWYRQILGQKVEFLVSFYNNEISEKSEIFDDQFSVERPDGSNFTLKIRSTKLEDSAMYFCASSEGQGYYNEQFFGPGTRLTVL.

The gene calls are TRBV29-1 and TRBJ1-1, with TRBD1 matching 10 bases. From germline, CDR1 is SQVTM and CDR2 ANQGSEA. The CDR3 length is 14 residues. Trimming took 7 bases from V and 6 from J; bases not matched to a gene: 11. The DNA for the CDR3 is TGCAGCGGTGGGAGTGGGACAGGGGCACCTGAAGCTTTCTTT. This encodes CSGGSGTGAPEAFF.

The J gene is TRBJ2-3, the V gene TRBV29-1; 7 nucleotides match TRBD2. The germline V gene has CDR1 SQVTM and CDR2 ANQGSEA. The CDR3 is 13 residues long. The V gene end was trimmed by 5 bases and the J gene end by 1 base; junction bases not matched to a gene: 3. Here the CDR3 reads CSVSGDRTDTQYF. The CDR3 DNA sequence: TGCAGCGTTAGCGGGGACCGCACAGATACGCAGTATTTT.

Concerning this clone itself: Additional DNA sequences in this sample encode the identical CDR3. V is TRBV4-1 and J is TRBJ1-2, with unresolved D. Germline values: CDR1 MGHRA, CDR2 YSYEKL. The V and J ends lost 0 bases and 4 bases respectively, with 3 bases between them. CDR3 length: 12 amino acids. In DNA form, the CDR3 reads TGCGCCAGCAGCCAAGACTCCTATGGCTACACCTTC. Translated, it gives CASSQDSYGYTF.

The CDR3 spells CASSRTGFGYTF. The CDR3 nucleotides are TGTGCCAGCAGCAGGACAGGGTTTGGCTACACCTTC. The chain is built from TRBV5-6 and TRBJ1-2, with 8 bases identical to TRBD1. Trimming took 4 bases from V and 7 from J; bases not matched to a gene: 3. CDR1 is SGHDT, CDR2 YYEEEE, per germline. This CDR3 comprises 12 residues.

This clone was detected only a few times. CDR3 DNA: TGTGCCAGCAGCCCTAACAGGGCTTCCTACTATGGCTACACCTTC. Protein: CASSPNRASYYGYTF. The chain combines TRBV3-1 (or the pseudogene TRBV3-2) with TRBJ1-2; a weak D match, TRBD1 (6 bases). CDR3 length: 15 amino acids. Trimming removed 4 bases at V and 3 bases at J, with 15 bases between. The germline gives CDR1 LGHDT, CDR2 YNNKEL (reference sequence).

The chain combines TRBV29-1 with TRBJ2-2; weak D call: TRBD1 (5 bases). Trimming left V 5 bases short and J 7 bases short, with 11 bases between. The CDR3 consists of 12 residues. The germline gives CDR1 SQVTM, CDR2 ANQGSEA. The CDR3 is CSVTRAGGELFF. The CDR3 DNA follows: TGCAGCGTTACCAGGGCCGGCGGGGAGCTGTTTTTT.

The chain combines TRBV3-1 (or the pseudogene TRBV3-2) with TRBJ2-5; TRBD1 matches 8 bases. Germline V lookup: CDR1 LGHDT, CDR2 YNNKEL (reference sequence). The junction had 5 bases not matched to a gene; V was cut back by 3 bases and J by 2 bases. The CDR3 has 15 residues. CDR3: CASSQTGVAQETQYF. DNA of the CDR3: TGTGCCAGCAGCCAGACAGGGGTGGCGCAAGAGACCCAGTACTTC.

The rearrangement joins TRBV2 to TRBJ1-4; TRBD1 matches 7 bases. CDR1 and CDR2 (germline): SNHLY, FYNNEI. Trimming took 6 bases from V and 8 from J; bases not matched to a gene: 9. The length of the CDR3 is 14 residues. This CDR3 reads CASRLTGLLEKLFF. In nucleotides, the CDR3 is TGTGCCAGCAGGCTGACAGGGTTACTCGAAAAACTGTTTTTT.

Notes on this clone: Distinct nucleotide sequences in the sample also encode this CDR3. Here the CDR3 DNA reads TGCGCCAGCAGCCCGGGACAAGGGCACGGCTACACCTTC. Residues: CASSPGQGHGYTF. This chain joins TRBV5-1 and TRBJ1-2, with D perhaps matching TRBD1 (6 bases). Trimming left V 4 bases short and J 8 bases short, with 15 bases between. This CDR3 region has 13 residues. CDR1 is SGHRS and CDR2 is YFSETQ in the germline V gene.

The rearrangement uses TRBV9 and TRBJ1-3, with D unclear. V lost 0 bases to trimming and J lost 2 bases, with 9 bases between them. The CDR3 extends over 15 amino acids. Germline values: CDR1 SGDLS, CDR2 YYNGEE. Here the CDR3 DNA reads TGTGCCAGCAGCGTAGACCCTAGGACTGGAAACACCATATATTTT. It is translated as CASSVDPRTGNTIYF.

In its sample, this clone was seen once. In nucleotides, the CDR3 is TGTGCCAGCACGTCCGGGGACACTTATAATTCACCCCTCCACTTT. Translated: CASTSGDTYNSPLHF. This sequence joins TRBV2 and TRBJ1-6, with a tentative D call TRBD1 (6 bases). The CDR3 has 15 amino acids. V dropped 7 bases and J dropped 4 bases, with 14 bases sitting between them. The germline gives CDR1 SNHLY, CDR2 FYNNEI.

The chain combines TRBV19 with TRBJ1-2, with no clear D. V lost 5 bases and J 2 bases, leaving 15 bases between the germline ends. The CDR3 extends over 15 amino acids. Germline CDR1 LNHDA, CDR2 SQIVND (reference sequence). In DNA form, the CDR3 reads TGTGCCAGTAGTGGCCTATCTAGAGCAAACTATGGCTACACCTTC. Translating gives CASSGLSRANYGYTF. The complete variable domain, with remaining parts taken from reference TRBV19 and TRBJ1-2, reads DGGITQSPKYLFRKEGQNVTLSCEQNLNHDAMYWYRQDPGQGLRLIYYSQIVNDFQKGDIAEGYSVSREKKESFPLTVTSAQKNPTAFYLCASSGLSRANYGYTFGSGTRLTVV.

The gene calls are TRBV27 and TRBJ2-7; 10 positions agree with TRBD1. The CDR3 extends over 14 amino acids. J gave up 4 bases and V 11 bases, and 11 bases lay outside the gene matches. Germline V CDR1 and CDR2: MNHEY, SMNVEV (reference sequence). CDR3 DNA sequence: TGTGCCCTAAGGGGGGACAGGGGACGATACGAGCAGTACGTC. Its translation is CALRGDRGRYEQYV.

The J gene is TRBJ2-3, the V gene TRBV7-6, with no clear D. Trimming shortened V by 5 bases and J by 3 bases, and 15 bases separated the two germline ends. CDR3 length equals 15 residues. Germline V gene lookup returns CDR1 SGHVS and CDR2 FNYEAQ. The CDR3 is CASSPLAFGTDTQYF. The CDR3 DNA sequence: TGTGCCAGCAGCCCCCTCGCTTTCGGGACAGATACGCAGTATTTT. Using reference TRBV7-6 and TRBJ2-3 for the parts outside the CDR3, the full variable domain is GAGVSQSPRYKVTKRGQDVALRCDPISGHVSLYWYRQALGQGPEFLTYFNYEAQQDKSGLPNDRFSAERPEGSISTLTIQRTEQRDSAMYRCASSPLAFGTDTQYFGPGTRLTVL.

This chain links TRBV15 with TRBJ2-5; D is unresolved. Germline loops: CDR1 LNHNV, CDR2 YYDKDF (reference sequence). The length of the CDR3 is 14 residues. The germline V and J ends were trimmed by 1 base and 4 bases, with 10 bases remaining between them. The DNA of the CDR3 is TGTGCCACCAGCAGAGCTAACAGACGAGAGACCCAGTACTTC. As protein: CATSRANRRETQYF.

The V call is TRBV5-1, the J call TRBJ1-6; 8 nucleotides match TRBD1. Trimming at V came to 1 base and at J to 7 bases, leaving 10 bases not matched to a gene. This CDR3 region has 17 residues. The germline V gene encodes CDR1 SGHRS and CDR2 YFSETQ. CDR3 sequence (DNA): TGCGCCAGCAGCTTGAACCCGACAGGGGTCAAAAATTCACCCCTCCACTTT. Its translation is CASSLNPTGVKNSPLHF.

The rearrangement uses TRBV6-1 and TRBJ1-2; 10 bases align to TRBD1. The CDR3 extends over 18 amino acids. Germline CDR1 and CDR2: MNHNS and SASEGT. After removal of 2 bases from V and 3 bases from J, the junction contained 12 bases not matched to a gene. This chain's CDR3 is CASSEIWDRGLRDYGYTF. The CDR3 DNA follows: TGTGCCAGCAGTGAAATTTGGGACAGGGGACTTCGGGACTATGGCTACACCTTC.

This sequence joins TRBV12-2 and TRBJ2-2; the D call of TRBD2 is as the table states it, not checked on the DNA. TRBV12-2 corresponds to a pseudogene. The CDR3 consists of 15 residues. The CDR3 coding sequence is TGTGCAAGTTCCTTTCGCTATAAGATCACCGGGGAGCTGTTTTTT. Protein sequence: CASSFRYKITGELFF.